Below, 6 T cell receptor beta chains from the same sample are listed, as sequenced in a study of shared clonotypes between healthy human individuals. Using immunoSEQ multiplex PCR, the repertoire was profiled, and TCRdb retains in-frame clones only, with some absent. In the table there are some 2.4 million clones, over 85% of which are singletons. Sequencing was performed on naive CD4+ T cells from PBMCs. Noted subset: CD45RA+ positively selected. The receptors shown here come from a man between 18 and 29 years old in good health. Some clones in this sample may be carry-over from other donors' samples.

The rearrangement links TRBV4-1 to TRBJ2-7, with a tentative D call TRBD1 (5 bases). V shed 0 bases and J shed 1 base, with 13 bases lying between them. CDR3 size: 16 residues. Germline values: CDR1 MGHRA, CDR2 YSYEKL. For the CDR3, the DNA is TGCGCCAGCAGCCAAGATTTACTTTACAGGTCCTACGAGCAGTACTTC. Its protein is CASSQDLLYRSYEQYF.

V gene TRBV15 combines with J gene TRBJ1-3; D gene uncertain. Trimming stripped 1 base from V and 0 bases from J, with 13 bases between. Germline V lookup: CDR1 LNHNV, CDR2 YYDKDF (reference sequence). The CDR3 length is 17 residues. CDR3 coding DNA: TGTGCCACCAGCAGAGGTGCCCGCGGCAGCTCTGGAAACACCATATATTTT. Residues: CATSRGARGSSGNTIYF.

Only one count was recorded for this clone. The CDR3 DNA follows: TGTGCCAGCAGCCAACCCCTCCGAGCCGGGGAGCTGTTTTTT. It codes for CASSQPLRAGELFF. The gene calls are TRBV14 and TRBJ2-2; D gene ambiguous. Trimming cost V 2 bases and J 6 bases, with 10 bases left between them. The CDR3 has 14 residues. Germline loops: CDR1 SGHDN, CDR2 FVKESK.

On this clone: This CDR3 is also generated by other DNA sequences in the sample. V and J are TRBV19 and TRBJ1-1; 9 bases fit TRBD1. CDR1 and CDR2 from the germline V gene are LNHDA and SQIVND (reference sequence). The V gene end was trimmed by 4 bases and the J gene end by 4 bases; junction bases not matched to a gene: 1. CDR3 size: 13 residues. This chain's CDR3 is CASSTTGGTEAFF. CDR3 DNA sequence: TGTGCCAGTAGTACGACAGGGGGCACTGAAGCTTTCTTT.

The CDR3 reads CASSYFGQSYEQYF. CDR3 coding DNA: TGTGCCAGCAGTTATTTCGGCCAGTCCTACGAGCAGTACTTC. The chain is built from TRBV6-5 and TRBJ2-7; D is unclear. Germline assignment: CDR1 MNHEY and CDR2 SVGAGI. The CDR3 runs to 14 residues. V was pared by 3 bases and J by 1 base, with 10 bases between.

The V and J genes are TRBV29-1 and TRBJ1-1; no reliable D call. V lost 5 bases and J 1 base, leaving 17 bases between the germline ends. CDR3 length equals 15 residues. CDR1 is SQVTM, CDR2 ANQGSEA, per germline. The CDR3 nucleotides are TGCAGCGTTCTCACGAGACTGGCTCCGAACACTGAAGCTTTCTTT. This translates into CSVLTRLAPNTEAFF.